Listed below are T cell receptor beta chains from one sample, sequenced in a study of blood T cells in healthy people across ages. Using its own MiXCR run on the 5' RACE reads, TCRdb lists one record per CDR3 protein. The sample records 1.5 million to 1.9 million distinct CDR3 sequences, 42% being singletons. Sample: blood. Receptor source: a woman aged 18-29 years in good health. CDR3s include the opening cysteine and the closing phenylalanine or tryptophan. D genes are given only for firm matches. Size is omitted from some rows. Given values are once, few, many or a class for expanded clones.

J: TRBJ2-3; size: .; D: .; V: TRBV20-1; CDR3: CSATVLKNGDTQYF; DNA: TGCAGCGCTACGGTCCTGAAAAACGGAGATACGCAGTATTTT
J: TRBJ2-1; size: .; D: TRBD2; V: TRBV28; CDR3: CASSQNLGLASEHEQFF; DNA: TGTGCCAGCAGTCAGAATTTAGGACTAGCGTCCGAGCATGAGCAGTTCTTC
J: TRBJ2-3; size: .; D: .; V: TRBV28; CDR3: CASSVRLGDTQYF; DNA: TGTGCCAGCAGTGTCCGACTAGGAGATACGCAGTATTTT
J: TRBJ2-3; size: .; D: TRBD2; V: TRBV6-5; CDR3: CASSYLAGHTATQYF; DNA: TGTGCCAGCAGTTACCTAGCGGGACACACAGCTACGCAGTATTTT
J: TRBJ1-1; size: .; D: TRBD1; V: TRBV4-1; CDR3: CASSQEYRGGGTEAFF; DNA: TGCGCCAGCAGCCAAGAATACAGGGGAGGGGGGACTGAAGCTTTCTTT
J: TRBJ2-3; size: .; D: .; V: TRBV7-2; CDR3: CASSLVLESDTQYF; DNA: TGTGCCAGCAGCTTAGTGCTGGAGTCGGATACGCAGTATTTT
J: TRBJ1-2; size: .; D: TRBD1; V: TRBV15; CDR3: CATSTDRVYYGYTF; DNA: TGTGCCACCAGCACTGACAGGGTTTACTATGGCTACACCTTC
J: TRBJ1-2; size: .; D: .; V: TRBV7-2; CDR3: CASSLVFRGTYGYTF; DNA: TGTGCCAGCAGCTTAGTTTTTCGGGGGACCTATGGCTACACCTTC
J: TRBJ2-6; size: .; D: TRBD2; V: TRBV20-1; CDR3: CSASSGLGLAGSGANVLTF; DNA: TGCAGTGCTAGTAGCGGGTTGGGACTAGCGGGATCGGGGGCCAACGTCCTGACTTTC
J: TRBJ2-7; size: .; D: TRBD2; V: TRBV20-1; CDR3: CSARDLTSGGPPQYF; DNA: TGCAGTGCTAGAGATCTAACTAGCGGGGGCCCACCGCAGTACTTC
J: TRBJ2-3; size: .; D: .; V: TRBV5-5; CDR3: CASSLGVGGLLDTQYF; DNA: TGTGCCAGCAGCTTGGGGGTGGGGGGCCTATTAGATACGCAGTATTTT
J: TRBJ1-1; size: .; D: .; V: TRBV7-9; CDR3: CASSFPTVNTEAFF; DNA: TGTGCCAGCAGCTTCCCGACAGTGAACACTGAAGCTTTCTTT
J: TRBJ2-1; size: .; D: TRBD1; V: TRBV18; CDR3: CASSPDRENEQFF; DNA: TGTGCCAGCTCACCGGACAGGGAAAATGAGCAGTTCTTC
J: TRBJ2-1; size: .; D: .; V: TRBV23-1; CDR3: CASLRLGPGPMDNEQFF; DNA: TGCGCCAGTCTTAGACTAGGACCGGGACCGATGGACAATGAGCAGTTCTTC
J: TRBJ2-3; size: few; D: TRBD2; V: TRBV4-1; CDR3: CASSQAPRGGLDTQYF; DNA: TGCGCCAGCAGCCAAGCCCCCCGGGGGGGCTTAGATACGCAGTATTTT
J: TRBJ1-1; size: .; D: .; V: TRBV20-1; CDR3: CSARGGYDTEAFF; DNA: TGCAGTGCTAGAGGGGGGTACGACACTGAAGCTTTCTTT
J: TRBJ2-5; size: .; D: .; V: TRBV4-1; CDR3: CASSHLQGDETQYF; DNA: TGCGCCAGCAGCCACCTACAAGGGGACGAGACCCAGTACTTC
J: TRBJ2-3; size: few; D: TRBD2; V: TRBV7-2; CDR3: CASSLGRGGNTDTQYF; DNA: TGTGCCAGCAGCTTAGGGCGGGGGGGAAACACAGATACGCAGTATTTT
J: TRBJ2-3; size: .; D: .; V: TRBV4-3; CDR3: CASSQDWARANTQYF; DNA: TGCGCCAGCAGCCAAGATTGGGCCAGAGCGAATACGCAGTATTTT
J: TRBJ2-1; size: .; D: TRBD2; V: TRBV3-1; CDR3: CASSFRTSGIDEQFF; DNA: TGTGCCAGCAGCTTTCGGACTAGCGGGATTGATGAGCAGTTCTTC
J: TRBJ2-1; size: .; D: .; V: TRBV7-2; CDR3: CASSSDTPGNEQFF; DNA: TGTGCCAGCAGCTCCGACACCCCCGGCAATGAGCAGTTCTTC
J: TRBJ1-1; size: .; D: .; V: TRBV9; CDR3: CASSVAGDLEAFF; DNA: TGTGCCAGCAGCGTAGCGGGGGATTTGGAAGCTTTCTTT